One and the same sample provided the 14 T cell receptor beta chains below, sequenced in a study of T cell changes during pregnancy in multiple sclerosis (dated by TCRdb to the late 2010s). Library construction relied on the immunoSEQ multiplex PCR assay. In its TCRdb copy, this immuneACCESS table keeps in-frame sequences only and misses some clones. Where compared with another copy, unresolved V genes explain less than half of these, and the others have no known cause. This sample gives fewer than 95,000 clones in total; roughly 92% of them show up just once. Clones ranked in the top ten supply 1.6% of the sample. Here the sequenced sample was peripheral blood, taken in the first trimester of pregnancy. These receptors were taken from a female donor in good health, enrolled as a control in a pregnancy study.

This chain joins TRBV6-1 and TRBJ1-1; the D is unclear. This CDR3 has 13 amino acids. The V gene's germline CDR1 is MNHNS and CDR2 SASEGT. Trimming pared 0 bases from V and 4 bases from J, leaving 6 bases between. Here the CDR3 DNA reads TGTGCCAGCAGTGAAGCATGGGCCACTGAAGCTTTCTTT. Translating it yields CASSEAWATEAFF.

This CDR3 reads CANPGQGENEQYF. CDR3 in DNA: TGTGCCAATCCGGGACAGGGAGAGAACGAGCAGTACTTC. The chain links TRBV19 to TRBJ2-7, with TRBD1 matching over 9 bases. The CDR3 loop spans 13 amino acids. Germline CDR1 reads LNHDA; CDR2 reads SQIVND (reference sequence). The V segment lost 10 bases and the J segment 5 bases; nucleotides outside the gene matches: 9.

V gene TRBV7-9 combines with J gene TRBJ2-5, with 8 bases aligning to TRBD1. V shed 5 bases, J shed 6 bases, and the junction held 11 bases outside the gene matches. The CDR3 runs to 15 residues. The germline CDR1 and CDR2 sequences are SEHNR and FQNEAQ (reference sequence). This CDR3 is CASSPLTGDGKTQYF. DNA for the CDR3: TGTGCCAGCAGCCCCCTGACAGGGGACGGGAAGACCCAGTACTTC.

The V and J genes are TRBV27 and TRBJ2-5; perhaps TRBD1 as D (5 bases). This CDR3 spans 12 amino acids. Germline V gene lookup returns CDR1 MNHEY and CDR2 SMNVEV (reference sequence). The ends were cut back, 2 bases at V and 6 bases at J, with 7 bases in the middle. The CDR3 DNA reads TGTGCCAGCAGTTTAGACAGAAAGACCCAGTACTTC. Translating it yields CASSLDRKTQYF.

The chain uses TRBV19 and TRBJ1-2; D may be TRBD1 (5 bases). V was cut by 2 bases and J by 5 bases, with 15 bases left in between. Germline-derived CDR1 and CDR2 are LNHDA and SQIVND (reference sequence). This CDR3 is built from 15 residues. In DNA, the CDR3 is TGTGCCAGTAGTATAAGGCAAACGGACACTTATGGCTACACCTTC. It encodes CASSIRQTDTYGYTF. The full variable domain, rest sourced from reference TRBV19 and TRBJ1-2, is DGGITQSPKYLFRKEGQNVTLSCEQNLNHDAMYWYRQDPGQGLRLIYYSQIVNDFQKGDIAEGYSVSREKKESFPLTVTSAQKNPTAFYLCASSIRQTDTYGYTFGSGTRLTVV.

The V gene is TRBV5-1, the J gene TRBJ2-1; maybe TRBD1 (6 bases). V was cut by 0 bases and J by 2 bases, with 9 bases left in between. Germline values: CDR1 SGHRS, CDR2 YFSETQ. CDR3 length equals 15 residues. The CDR3 DNA sequence: TGCGCCAGCAGCTTGGGACAGGTCCCCTACAATGAGCAGTTCTTC. It encodes CASSLGQVPYNEQFF.

CDR3 sequence (DNA): TGTGCCAGCAGTCCACTGGGGGCGGTACGAGAGACCCAGTACTTC. Translation: CASSPLGAVRETQYF. The chain is built from TRBV27 and TRBJ2-5; TRBD1 is a possible D gene (6 bases). V lost 5 bases and J lost 4, with 17 bases in between. Germline assignment: CDR1 MNHEY and CDR2 SMNVEV (reference sequence). The CDR3 runs 15 residues.

The CDR3 DNA sequence: TGTGCCAGTAGACAGGTGGGAGAGACCCAGTACTTC. This gives the protein CASRQVGETQYF. V is TRBV19 and J is TRBJ2-5; a possible D gene is TRBD1 (5 bases). V dropped 6 bases and J dropped 4 bases, with 9 bases sitting between them. This CDR3 spans 12 amino acids. Germline CDR1 is LNHDA and CDR2 is SQIVND (reference sequence).

The V and J genes are TRBV7-6 and TRBJ2-5; D is undetermined. This CDR3 has 12 residues. V was trimmed by 6 bases and J by 2 bases, leaving 7 bases between them. Germline CDR1 reads SGHVS; CDR2 reads FNYEAQ. The CDR3 DNA reads TGTGCCAGCAGTTTGGCTCAAGAGACCCAGTACTTC. It is translated as CASSLAQETQYF. Together with reference TRBV7-6 and TRBJ2-5, the CDR3 gives the full variable domain: GAGVSQSPRYKVTKRGQDVALRCDPISGHVSLYWYRQALGQGPEFLTYFNYEAQQDKSGLPNDRFSAERPEGSISTLTIQRTEQRDSAMYRCASSLAQETQYFGPGTRLLVL.

This sequence joins TRBV6-1 and TRBJ2-7; D call uncertain. The CDR3 extends over 12 amino acids. V was cut by 6 bases and J by 2 bases, with 8 bases left in between. From germline, CDR1 is MNHNS and CDR2 SASEGT. The CDR3: CASSHDTYEQYF. CDR3 coding DNA: TGTGCCAGCAGCCACGACACCTACGAGCAGTACTTC.

The chain recombines TRBV5-1 with TRBJ2-7; D possibly corresponds to TRBD1 (5 bases). Deletions cut 3 bases from V and 2 bases from J, with 18 bases between. This CDR3 spans 16 amino acids. The germline V gene has CDR1 SGHRS and CDR2 YFSETQ. This CDR3 is CASSSRLDTFAYEQYF. CDR3 nucleotide sequence: TGCGCCAGCAGCTCCCGTTTGGACACATTCGCCTACGAGCAGTACTTC.

This chain connects TRBV5-1 to TRBJ1-1; 10 nucleotides agree with TRBD1. The germline V gene has CDR1 SGHRS and CDR2 YFSETQ. The CDR3 runs to 17 residues. J lost 2 bases, V lost 3 bases, and 10 bases had no gene match. CDR3 bases: TGCGCCAGCAGCTGGAGGGGACAGGGGACGGGAAACACTGAAGCTTTCTTT. Amino acid sequence: CASSWRGQGTGNTEAFF.

The chain links TRBV7-8 to TRBJ1-4, with 11 bases identical to TRBD1. CDR3 size: 14 residues. Germline-derived CDR1 and CDR2 are SGHVS and FQNEAQ. Trimming at V came to 7 bases and at J to 10 bases, leaving 8 bases not matched to a gene. The CDR3 loop is CASTQDRGRGKLFF. In DNA, the CDR3 is TGTGCCAGCACCCAGGACAGGGGGCGGGGAAAACTGTTTTTT.

J is TRBJ1-2 and V is TRBV5-1, with TRBD1 identical over 8 bases. The CDR3 length is 14 residues. Germline-derived CDR1 and CDR2 are SGHRS and YFSETQ. J gave up 7 bases and V 0 bases, and 5 bases lay outside the gene matches. The CDR3 DNA follows: TGCGCCAGCAGCTTGGCAGGGACAGGTTTTGGCTACACCTTC. It specifies CASSLAGTGFGYTF.